The 27 T cell receptor beta chains below all came from one sample that was sequenced in a study of vaccination and CD4 T cells after COVID-19. What these receptors recognize is not known. The assay that was used to sequence DNA from cultured CD4+ T cells was the Oncomine TCR Beta short-read assay. Using its own MiXCR run on the PCR reads, TCRdb lists one record per CDR3 protein. The sample gives some 16,000 distinct CDR3 sequences, approximately 56% of which show up once; more than 15% is in the top ten. This sample's time point: late sampling 161 to 241 days after vaccination in three convalescent patients. Treatment described: approximately 11-day PBMC culture with coronavirus spike peptide pools or control peptides (ViraFEST assay). Sequences were derived from CD4+ T cells from blood, cultured in vitro, sampled about 7 months after SARS-CoV-2 vaccination. These receptors were collected from a human donor who had recovered from COVID-19.

This clonotype was detected only a few times. The V call is TRBV7-2, the J call TRBJ2-3; 9 bases line up with TRBD2. Germline assignment: CDR1 SGHTA and CDR2 FQGNSA. CDR3 length: 16 amino acids. V lost 7 bases and J lost 8; bases outside the gene matches: 16. For the CDR3, the DNA is TGTGCCAGCACCCCCGAGCCGCGGGGGGGCCGAGGTACGCAGTATTTT. As protein: CASTPEPRGGRGTQYF. Drawing the rest from reference TRBV7-2 and TRBJ2-3, the complete variable domain is GAGVSQSPSNKVTEKGKDVELRCDPISGHTALYWYRQSLGQGLEFLIYFQGNSAPDKSGLPSDRFSAERTGGSVSTLTIQRTQQEDSAVYLCASTPEPRGGRGTQYFGPGTRLTVL.

This clonotype occurred a few times. V is TRBV6-1 and J is TRBJ1-1, with D possibly TRBD1 on 5 matching bases. The CDR3 covers 14 residues. V lost 8 bases and J lost 5, with 18 bases in between. Germline CDR1 is MNHNS and CDR2 is SASEGT. This CDR3 reads CASSRGGWGTEAFF. The CDR3 bases are TGTGCCAGCTCCCGCGGGGGGTGGGGAACTGAAGCTTTCTTT.

The rearrangement joins TRBV19 to TRBJ2-7, with D possibly TRBD1 on 5 matching bases. V shed 3 bases and J shed 2 bases, with 8 bases lying between them. The germline CDR1 and CDR2 sequences are LNHDA and SQIVND (reference sequence). This CDR3 has 13 residues. The DNA of the CDR3 is TGTGCCAGTAGTATTTCCAGGGCCTACGAGCAGTACTTC. Encoded protein: CASSISRAYEQYF.

In its sample, this clonotype was seen once. This CDR3 reads CSASGWDIQYF. The DNA for the CDR3 is TGCAGTGCTTCAGGTTGGGACATTCAGTACTTC. V and J are TRBV20-1 and TRBJ2-4; D call uncertain. Trimming removed 5 bases from V and 8 bases from J, with 10 bases in between. This CDR3 is 11 amino acids long. Looked up from germline, CDR1 is DFQATT and CDR2 is SNEGSKA (reference sequence).

The gene calls are TRBV7-2 and TRBJ2-7, with D perhaps TRBD2 (7 bases). V lost 0 bases and J 9 bases, leaving 15 bases between the germline ends. Germline CDR1 SGHTA, CDR2 FQGNSA. The CDR3 runs to 14 residues. The CDR3 loop is CASSLASGGAGQYF. The DNA of the CDR3 is TGTGCCAGCAGCTTAGCGTCGGGGGGCGCAGGGCAGTACTTC.

The rearrangement joins TRBV15 to TRBJ1-5, with 7 bases identical to TRBD1. Germline V lookup: CDR1 LNHNV, CDR2 YYDKDF (reference sequence). Trimming took 3 bases from V and 7 from J; bases not matched to a gene: 12. The CDR3 sequence is 16 residues long. The CDR3 DNA is TGTGCCACCAGCAGGGGACGAACAGGGGTAGGACAGCCCCAGCATTTT. Protein: CATSRGRTGVGQPQHF.

This clonotype was seen more than once but under ten times. The chain recombines TRBV15 with TRBJ1-5; unclear D gene. This CDR3 has 19 amino acids. Germline V gene data show CDR1 as LNHNV and CDR2 as YYDKDF (reference sequence). V was pared by 0 bases and J by 5 bases, with 23 bases between. Here the CDR3 DNA reads TGTGCCACCAGCAGAGATAGGCACACACGAAGCCCCCATGATCAGCCCCAGCATTTT. It is translated as CATSRDRHTRSPHDQPQHF.

The rearrangement uses TRBV7-2 and TRBJ2-7; 11 nucleotides line up with TRBD1. Germline CDR1 SGHTA, CDR2 FQGNSA. J gave up 3 bases and V 5 bases, and 9 bases lay outside the gene matches. The length of the CDR3 is 16 residues. DNA of the CDR3: TGTGCCAGCAGCCCGATCTCAGGGACAGGGGGCTACGAGCAGTACTTC. Protein sequence: CASSPISGTGGYEQYF.

This clonotype showed up just a few times. The V call is TRBV20-1, the J call TRBJ2-3; D ambiguous. V dropped 4 bases and J dropped 0 bases, with 11 bases sitting between them. This CDR3 is 14 amino acids long. Germline-derived CDR1 and CDR2 are DFQATT and SNEGSKA (reference sequence). CDR3 protein: CSATPPYSTDTQYF. CDR3 bases: TGCAGTGCTACACCCCCCTATAGCACAGATACGCAGTATTTT.

J is TRBJ2-3 and V is TRBV20-1; D not resolved. Germline V lookup: CDR1 DFQATT, CDR2 SNEGSKA (reference sequence). Trimming left V 3 bases short and J 3 bases short, with 10 bases between. The CDR3 is 13 amino acids. CDR3 sequence reads: CSASLTGTDTQYF. CDR3 coding DNA: TGCAGTGCTAGTTTGACTGGGACAGATACGCAGTATTTT.

This chain joins TRBV2 and TRBJ2-5; D is possibly TRBD1 or TRBD2 (6 bases each). The ends were cut back, 6 bases at V and 3 bases at J, with 14 bases in the middle. The germline CDR1 and CDR2 sequences are SNHLY and FYNNEI. The CDR3 has 14 residues. This chain's CDR3 is CASREQGGEETQYF. CDR3 sequence (DNA): TGTGCCAGCAGGGAACAGGGCGGGGAAGAGACCCAGTACTTC.

V is TRBV6-2 or TRBV6-3 and J is TRBJ1-6; a possible D gene is TRBD1 (5 bases). The germline V gene has CDR1 MNHEY and CDR2 SVGEGT. V lost 6 bases to trimming and J lost 4 bases, with 16 bases between them. The CDR3 runs to 16 residues. This CDR3 is CASRPGLSVYNSPLHF. In nucleotides, the CDR3 is TGTGCCAGCAGACCGGGACTGAGTGTTTATAATTCACCCCTCCACTTT.

The chain recombines TRBV10-3 with TRBJ1-2; the match to TRBD1 covers 7 bases. The CDR3 has 16 residues. Germline trimming cut 9 bases from V and 1 base from J; bases unmatched to any gene: 14. Looked up from germline, CDR1 is ENHRY and CDR2 is SYGVKD. CDR3 in amino acids: CAISGGQLYRNYGYTF. In DNA, the CDR3 is TGTGCCATTAGCGGGGGACAGCTATACCGTAACTATGGCTACACCTTC.

This rearrangement joins TRBV10-3 to TRBJ1-5, with D unclear. The germline CDR1 and CDR2 sequences are ENHRY and SYGVKD. Trimming removed 10 bases at V and 4 bases at J, with 17 bases between. CDR3 length: 14 amino acids. The CDR3 sequence: CATVQGLSNQPQHF. The CDR3 DNA follows: TGTGCCACAGTTCAAGGGTTAAGTAATCAGCCCCAGCATTTT.

Here the CDR3 reads CSAIRGHGYTF. The CDR3 bases are TGCAGTGCTATTCGGGGCCATGGCTACACCTTC. This chain uses TRBV20-1 with TRBJ1-2; D may be TRBD1 (5 bases). The germline V and J ends were trimmed by 4 bases and 6 bases, with 9 bases remaining between them. The germline V gene encodes CDR1 DFQATT and CDR2 SNEGSKA (reference sequence). This CDR3 contains 11 residues.

This clonotype was seen a few times. V usage is TRBV7-9 and J usage is TRBJ1-6; D might be TRBD1 (5 bases). V was clipped by 3 bases and J by 10 bases, with 13 bases between them. CDR3 size: 14 residues. Per the germline V gene, CDR1 is SEHNR and CDR2 is FQNEAQ (reference sequence). The CDR3: CASSFTAGDSPLHF. DNA for the CDR3: TGTGCCAGCAGCTTTACCGCGGGGGACTCACCCCTCCACTTT. Using reference TRBV7-9 and TRBJ1-6 for the parts outside the CDR3, the full variable domain is DTGVSQNPRHKITKRGQNVTFRCDPISEHNRLYWYRQTLGQGPEFLTYFQNEAQLEKSRLLSDRFSAERPKGSFSTLEIQRTEQGDSAMYLCASSFTAGDSPLHFGNGTRLTVT.

This clonotype has a handful of counts. The CDR3 loop reads CASSDGGRYGYTF. In DNA, the CDR3 is TGTGCCAGCAGTGATGGGGGGCGGTATGGCTACACCTTC. The V gene is TRBV6-1, the J gene TRBJ1-2; D is possibly TRBD1 (6 bases). V lost 3 bases, J lost 5 bases, and 10 bases lay in between. CDR1 MNHNS and CDR2 SASEGT come from the germline V gene. The CDR3 covers 13 residues.

The chain carries TRBV7-2 and TRBJ2-3; no firm D call. Germline CDR1 is SGHTA and CDR2 is FQGNSA. The CDR3 length is 12 residues. V gave up 4 bases and J gave up 8 bases, with 10 bases separating them. Written as DNA, the CDR3 is TGTGCCAGCAGCTCATGGGGTGGTACGCAGTATTTT. As protein: CASSSWGGTQYF.

The gene calls are TRBV7-9 and TRBJ2-1; 7 bases align to TRBD2. This CDR3 spans 16 amino acids. J gave up 5 bases and V 0 bases, and 7 bases lay outside the gene matches. Germline V gene sequence: CDR1 SEHNR, CDR2 FQNEAQ (reference sequence). CDR3 protein: CASSLAAGRIHNEQFF. The CDR3 DNA sequence: TGTGCCAGCAGCTTAGCCGCCGGGAGGATTCACAATGAGCAGTTCTTC.

The V gene is TRBV7-8, the J gene TRBJ2-2, with D unresolved. Trimming pared 2 bases from V and 0 bases from J, leaving 13 bases between. Germline CDR1 SGHVS, CDR2 FQNEAQ. The CDR3 length is 17 residues. As DNA, the CDR3 is TGTGCCAGCAGCTTATTGGTAGTCCAAACGAACACCGGGGAGCTGTTTTTT. Translated: CASSLLVVQTNTGELFF.

This clonotype has only a few counts. V gene TRBV20-1 combines with J gene TRBJ2-3; D unclear. Deletions cut 0 bases from V and 0 bases from J, with 10 bases between. Germline lookup yields CDR1 DFQATT and CDR2 SNEGSKA (reference sequence). The CDR3 contains 15 residues. The CDR3 loop reads CSARDWAASTDTQYF. For the CDR3, the DNA is TGCAGTGCTAGAGATTGGGCCGCTAGCACAGATACGCAGTATTTT.

The chain combines TRBV28 with TRBJ2-5; 11 bases match TRBD2. Trimming removed 6 bases from V and 3 bases from J; junction bases left unmatched: 9. Germline V gene sequence: CDR1 MDHEN, CDR2 SYDVKM. The CDR3 is made up of 16 amino acids. The CDR3 nucleotides are TGTGCCAGCAGCCGGTTTATAGCGGGAGGGAAAGAGACCCAGTACTTC. Amino acid sequence: CASSRFIAGGKETQYF.

This clonotype ranks as medium-sized. The gene calls are TRBV10-3 and TRBJ2-6, with D maybe TRBD1 (6 bases). The V and J ends lost 4 bases and 0 bases respectively, with 7 bases between them. The CDR3 spans 15 residues. From germline, CDR1 is ENHRY and CDR2 SYGVKD. CDR3 residues: CAISGTVSGANVLTF. In nucleotides, the CDR3 is TGTGCCATCAGTGGGACAGTCTCTGGGGCCAACGTCCTGACTTTC.

This clonotype was seen a few times. DNA of the CDR3: TGTGCCACCAGCAGGGAGATAGGGGCAGGGGGCCCAAATTCACCCCTCCACTTT. This encodes CATSREIGAGGPNSPLHF. V is TRBV15 and J is TRBJ1-6; TRBD1 agrees at 8 bases. The trim removed 3 bases at V and 7 bases at J, leaving 14 bases unmatched. Germline V gene data show CDR1 as LNHNV and CDR2 as YYDKDF (reference sequence). This CDR3 comprises 18 residues. Full variable domain (remainder filled in from reference TRBV15 and TRBJ1-6): DAMVIQNPRYQVTQFGKPVTLSCSQTLNHNVMYWYQQKSSQAPKLLFHYYDKDFNNEADTPDNFQSRRPNTSFCFLDIRSPGLGDTAMYLCATSREIGAGGPNSPLHFGNGTRLTVT.

This clonotype came up a few times. This rearrangement joins TRBV7-2 to TRBJ2-3; TRBD2 agrees at 7 bases. In germline, CDR1 is SGHTA, CDR2 FQGNSA. The CDR3 has 15 amino acids. The V segment lost 2 bases and the J segment 4 bases; nucleotides outside the gene matches: 6. The CDR3 sequence: CASSLYGRTADTQYF. The CDR3 DNA reads TGTGCCAGCAGCTTATACGGGAGGACGGCAGATACGCAGTATTTT. Variable domain in full (rest from reference TRBV7-2 and TRBJ2-3): GAGVSQSPSNKVTEKGKDVELRCDPISGHTALYWYRQSLGQGLEFLIYFQGNSAPDKSGLPSDRFSAERTGGSVSTLTIQRTQQEDSAVYLCASSLYGRTADTQYFGPGTRLTVL.

The V gene is TRBV27, the J gene TRBJ2-7, with 7 bases matching TRBD2. Unmatched junction bases numbered 9, after V lost 4 bases and J lost 3 bases. Per germline, CDR1 MNHEY and CDR2 SMNVEV (reference sequence). CDR3 size: 15 residues. The CDR3 reads CASSWGRESFYEQYF. DNA for the CDR3: TGTGCCAGCAGTTGGGGGAGGGAGAGCTTCTACGAGCAGTACTTC.

The rearrangement joins TRBV7-6 to TRBJ1-5, with 7 bases lining up with TRBD1. This CDR3 has 15 residues. V lost 2 bases, J lost 7 bases, and 8 bases stayed unmatched. The germline gives CDR1 SGHVS, CDR2 FNYEAQ. This CDR3 reads CASSLTTGSDQPQHF. The CDR3 DNA is TGTGCCAGCAGCTTAACGACAGGGTCCGACCAGCCCCAGCATTTT. Complete variable domain (other parts from reference TRBV7-6 and TRBJ1-5): GAGVSQSPRYKVTKRGQDVALRCDPISGHVSLYWYRQALGQGPEFLTYFNYEAQQDKSGLPNDRFSAERPEGSISTLTIQRTEQRDSAMYRCASSLTTGSDQPQHFGDGTRLSIL.